This T cell receptor beta chain was retrieved from a study of vaccination effects on CD4 cells after COVID-19. Across the study: Using viral peptide pools, the ViraFEST assay grew out antigen-specific CD4+ T cells prior to sequencing. Each participant was given two doses of one vaccine (BNT162b2 or mRNA-1273).

The CDR3 spans 13 residues. V lost 6 bases to trimming and J lost 3 bases; unmatched junction nucleotides: 3. Per the germline V gene, CDR1 is SGHNT and CDR2 is YYREEE (reference sequence). The protocol was immunoSEQ multiplex PCR, while the TCRdb copy is restricted to in-frame clones and leaves out a portion. The sample consists of around 27,000 clones, about 60% of them appearing once. As to this clone: Its antigen is still unknown.

Regarding the study as a whole: Researchers reported few convalescent patients and no early post-infection timepoints in the study. Pronounced clonal contraction occurred in clones induced by infection and by vaccine late after vaccination.

The culture ran for approximately 10 days, and then CD4+ T cells were isolated. This chain links TRBV5-4 with TRBJ1-2; 9 nucleotides line up with TRBD1. This TCR came from a human donor who received a COVID-19 vaccine. The starting material was CD4+ T cells from PBMCs cultured without peptide, obtained before COVID-19 vaccination. CDR3 residues: CASTDRGYYGYTF. The CDR3 DNA is TGTGCCAGCACCGACAGGGGGTACTATGGCTACACCTTC.